This TCR beta chain was identified in a study of shared clonotypes between healthy human individuals. Study observations and caveats: Sequencing depth was a factor that was expected to affect clonotype sharing among donors.

Assay: immunoSEQ multiplex PCR; the TCRdb copy retains only in-frame clones and omits some. Of about 490,000 clones detected, about 79% appear once; the ten largest clones hold about an eighth. This CDR3 region has 16 residues. Losses at the gene ends were 4 bases for V and 4 bases for J; bases not matched to a gene: 7. Germline V gene lookup returns CDR1 SGHNT and CDR2 YYREEE (reference sequence). A remark on this clone: The antigen is undetermined.

The source is a woman aged 40-49 years in good health. Some clones in this sample may be carry-over from other donors' samples. What was sequenced was PBMCs. J is TRBJ2-1 and V is TRBV5-4, with 11 bases that match TRBD2. CDR3 bases: TGTGCCAGCAGCCGACCGACTAGCGGGGCTTACAATGAGCAGTTCTTC. This translates into CASSRPTSGAYNEQFF.